Described below is a single TCR beta chain sequence and its context. The specificity of this receptor is unknown. Per-base quality was not reported, and no clone a single base away is much larger than it. TCR CDR3 regions were amplified from genomic DNA by multiplex PCR using the deep immunoSEQ assay. Extracted genomic DNA from each cell subset was spread evenly across all wells of several immunoSEQ 96-well plates, with each plate serving as a replicate. Each replicate PCR for sorted subsets received around 210 ng genomic DNA, equal to about 29,000 T cell genomes. Purified libraries were measured with a Qubit 3.0 fluorometer, size-checked on a Bioanalyzer 2100, and measured again with the KAPA Library Quantification kit. A separate single-read 150-cycle Illumina NextSeq 550 flow cell was used to sequence each immunoSEQ 96-well plate. Under the source paper's analysis protocol: Because only junctional sequences without quality scores were contained in the immunoSEQ output, filtering matching that applied to full-length reads could not be performed. Sequences were annotated with PyIR, a Python wrapper for IgBLAST v1.9, using IMGT germline references to assign V/J genes and CDR3. Reads with weak V/J assignments (E-value above 1e-6), missing CDR3, stop codons, out-of-frame junctions, or ambiguous translated residues were removed. V3J clonotypes were defined as sequences sharing the same inferred V gene, J gene, and CDR3 amino acid sequence. The percentage overlap between two repertoires was calculated by dividing the number of shared unique clonotypes by the size of the smaller repertoire. Repertoire richness was assessed with RTK rarefaction, the Chao1 estimator, and Recon v2.1 estimates of unobserved clonotypes. OLGA was used to compute generation probabilities for all TCRbeta clonotypes that the gDNA method yielded from a few donors. TCRdb carries this immuneACCESS record with in-frame sequences only. Its versions omit some clonotypes, under half of them owing to an unresolved V gene in the studies checked, with the rest unexplained. D and trimming were read from the DNA, whereas the V and J calls and clone size are those reported in that table. Across this sample there are roughly 850,000 clones, with 96% seen only once. The ten most abundant clones make up around 0.25% of the sample.

The CDR3 contains 14 residues, cysteine and phenylalanine counted. The sequence is cut down to CDR3 DNA, 42 bases in frame from base 1. The germline V gene gives CDR1 as MDHEN and CDR2 as SYDVKM. Here V drops 2 bases and J drops 4 bases, and the junction holds 5 bases not matched to any gene. CD8 naive samples were CD45RO-negative cells positively selected for CCR7, giving a CD45RA+CCR7+ population that excluded TemRA cells. The donors were healthy, HIV-negative adults who had no recently reported acute infections or vaccinations. Every donor was a Caucasian adult living in Nashville, Tennessee, USA. Blood was obtained by leukapheresis, after which PBMCs were separated by Ficoll-Histopaque density gradient centrifugation and cryopreserved in liquid nitrogen vapor phase. Analytical flow cytometry was used to check the purity and quantity of each magnetically sorted T cell population. Genomic DNA was isolated from every sorted fraction and measured by UV absorbance on a Nanodrop 2000c.

This sample was included in a study of shared clonotypes between healthy human individuals (dated by TCRdb to the early 2020s). As for the study more broadly: The cohort comprised a couple of women and a few men aged 18 to 49 years. To estimate repertoire size and how much clonotype sharing occurs between individuals, the study deeply sequenced the blood TCR repertoires of 5 or 6 healthy adults. Different laboratories and diverse techniques were used to prepare libraries and sequence TCR repertoires, to increase sequencing depth and limit assay-specific biases. For each donor, CD4 naive and CD4 memory were each given three plates, CD8 naive was given two plates, and CD8 memory was given one plate. Between about 0.85 and 8.9 billion PBMCs per donor were obtained by leukapheresis.

The paper's findings and limits, for the study overall: Larger estimated clonotype richness was generally found for naive subsets than for memory subsets. Clonotypes shared by all four sorted-subset donors showed higher generation probabilities than non-shared clonotypes. Incomplete sequencing was indicated by rarefaction of sorted-subset datasets, despite the large sequencing depth. Pairwise subsampling led to the expectation that sequencing depth would affect the degree of clonotype sharing among donors. Sampling was restricted to blood, and TCR repertoires in tissue are likely to differ from TCR repertoires in blood. Because the study included only a small number of donors, the genetic and exposure-history diversity represented was limited. Sharing across several donors was observed for approximately 4.6% of naive CD4, less than 4% of naive CD8, 2.3% of memory CD4, and 0.4% of memory CD8 clonotypes.

In this chain, TRBV28 is recombined with TRBJ2-7, and TRBD2 matches 7 of the central bases. Sequenced sample: naive CD8+ T cells sorted from blood. The cell subset or site label, as the study defines it: CD45RA+CCR7+. The TCR sequence derives from a man in his thirties or forties in good health. Here is the DNA: TGTGCCAGCAGTTTACGGCACGGGAGGTACGAGCAGTACTTC. Its translation is CASSLRHGRYEQYF. The variable domain in full, with residues beyond the CDR3 obtained from the reference TRBV28 and TRBJ2-7 genes, is DVKVTQSSRYLVKRTGEKVFLECVQDMDHENMFWYRQDPGLGLRLIYFSYDVKMKEKGDIPEGYSVSREKKERFSLILESASTNQTSMYLCASSLRHGRYEQYFGPGTRLTVT.